The T cell receptor beta chain under discussion was sequenced for a study of T cells in Graves' hyperthyroidism and ophthalmopathy. Amplified TCR beta CDR3 regions came from RNA transcripts. Initially, a first-round RT-PCR of the TCR CDR3 employed the HTBI primer set. In TCRdb, the multiplex PCR reads were re-called with MiXCR into one record per CDR3 protein. Seen here are around 250,000 distinct CDR3 sequences, around 15% observed once, and the top ten hold around 28%. This clonotype appeared a few times. The source material was blood. This TCR was sampled from a woman between 18 and 29 years old with Graves' ophthalmopathy.

The CDR3 DNA is TGCAGTGCTAGAGATGGGTCGGGGGCTACCGGGGAGCTGTTTTTT. Protein product: CSARDGSGATGELFF. The chain employs TRBV20-1 and TRBJ2-2; TRBD1 or TRBD2 may be the D gene (6 bases each). The germline V and J ends were trimmed by 0 bases and 5 bases, with 13 bases remaining between them. Germline V lookup: CDR1 DFQATT, CDR2 SNEGSKA (reference sequence). The length of the CDR3 is 15 residues.